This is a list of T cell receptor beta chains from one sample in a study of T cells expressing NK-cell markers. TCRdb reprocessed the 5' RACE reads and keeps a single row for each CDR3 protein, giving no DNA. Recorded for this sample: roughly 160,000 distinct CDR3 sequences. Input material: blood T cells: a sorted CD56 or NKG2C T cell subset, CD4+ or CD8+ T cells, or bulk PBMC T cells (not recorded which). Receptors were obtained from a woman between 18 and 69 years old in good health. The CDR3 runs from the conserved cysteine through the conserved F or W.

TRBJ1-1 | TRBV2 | CASSVGWRAEAFF
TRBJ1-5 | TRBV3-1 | CASSFSGQPQHF
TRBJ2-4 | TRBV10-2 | CASSVPATSGGLTKNIQYF
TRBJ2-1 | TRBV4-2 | CASSGRGTYNEQFF
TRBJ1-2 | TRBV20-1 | CSARGPIGDHGYTF
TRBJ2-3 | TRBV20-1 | CSATMERDTQYF
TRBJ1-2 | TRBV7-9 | CASSQPGQGSRYTF
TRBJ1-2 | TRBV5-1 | CASSLGQNDYGYTF
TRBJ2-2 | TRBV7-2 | CASSLGRFANTGELFF
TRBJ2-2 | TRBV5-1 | CASSLPPATGIGELFF
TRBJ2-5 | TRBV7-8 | CASTLWGAETQYF
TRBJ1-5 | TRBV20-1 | CSAKVAGNSNQPQHF
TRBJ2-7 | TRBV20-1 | CSAHPENSYEQYF
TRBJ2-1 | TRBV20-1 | CSAQAGGPVNEQFF
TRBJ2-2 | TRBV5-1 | CASSLGTGGSGELFF
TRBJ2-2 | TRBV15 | CATSPPGLNTGELFF
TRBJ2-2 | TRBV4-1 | CASSQMTGPAAGELFF
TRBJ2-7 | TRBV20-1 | CSASFRDRGRQYF
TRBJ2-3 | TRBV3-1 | CASSPTSGGAVTQYF
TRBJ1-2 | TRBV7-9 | CASSLATDGYTF
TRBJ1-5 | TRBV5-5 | CASSFGQISNQPQHF
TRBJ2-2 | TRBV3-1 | CASSHTPRSTGELFF
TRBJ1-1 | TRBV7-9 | CASSLTGVGTEAFF
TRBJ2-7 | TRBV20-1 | CSARMPSGYYEQYF
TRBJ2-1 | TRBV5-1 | CASSLLRERYNEQFF
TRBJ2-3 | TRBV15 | CATSSGGTDTQYF
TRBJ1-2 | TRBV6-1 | CASNSPWGFGYTF
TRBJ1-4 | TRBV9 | CASSVDQLTNEKLFF
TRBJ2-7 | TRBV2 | CASSALGFTYEQYF
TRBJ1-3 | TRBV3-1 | CASSQGDGNTIYF
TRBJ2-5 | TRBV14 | CASSQTGIQKRGRETQYF
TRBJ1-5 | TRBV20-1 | CSALIQGSRQPQHF
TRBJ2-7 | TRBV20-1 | CSAHTGTGGNEQYF
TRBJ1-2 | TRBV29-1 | CSGLSSGGQGVYGYTF
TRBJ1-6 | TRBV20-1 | CSARTGTYNSPLHF
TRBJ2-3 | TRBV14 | CASRGTSTDTQYF